This passage covers 12 T cell receptor beta chains from one sample sequenced in a study of blood T cells in healthy people across ages. A second PCR of about 6 to 11 cycles used a sample-barcoded 5' primer and a J-beta primer mix. MiXCR, run by TCRdb on the 5' RACE reads, gives a single entry per CDR3 protein. This sample has about 680,000 distinct CDR3 sequences, with about 52% found just once. The sample taken for sequencing was blood. The receptors derive from a woman aged 55-75 years in good health.

This clonotype was counted a few times. V is TRBV9 and J is TRBJ2-4, with D possibly being TRBD1 (7 bases). Gene TRBJ2-7 matches the end of the DNA better, so the J call may be wrong. Germline-derived CDR1 and CDR2 are SGDLS and YYNGEE. This CDR3 is 14 amino acids long. The CDR3 DNA follows: TGTGCCAGCAGCGCTGGCGGGACAGAGTACGAGCAGTACTTC. This codes for CASSAGGTEYEQYF.

There are a few counts of this clonotype. The chain joins TRBV11-1 to TRBJ2-7, with 15 bases lining up with TRBD2. Germline CDR1 is SGHAT and CDR2 is FQDESV (reference sequence). The CDR3 sequence is 17 residues long. With V trimmed by 6 bases and J by 7 bases, 13 bases remained unmatched. The CDR3 nucleotides read TGTGCCAGCAGACCGACCGGGACTAGCGGGAGGCCCGGAGAGCAGTACTTC. Residues: CASRPTGTSGRPGEQYF.

The chain employs TRBV12-3 or TRBV12-4 and TRBJ1-2; D remains ambiguous. Trimming took 3 bases from V and 4 from J, leaving 12 bases between them. The CDR3 spans 14 residues. The CDR3: CASSFPEGIYGYTF. CDR3 sequence (DNA): TGTGCCAGCAGTTTCCCGGAGGGTATCTATGGCTACACCTTC.

Many counts were recorded for this clonotype. The gene calls are TRBV20-1 and TRBJ2-5; tentative D call: TRBD1 (6 bases). The ends were cut back, 6 bases at V and 5 bases at J, with 22 bases in the middle. The CDR3 covers 15 residues. Germline V CDR1 and CDR2: DFQATT, SNEGSKA (reference sequence). CDR3: CSATPQGTLLETQYF. CDR3 in DNA: TGCAGTGCGACCCCTCAGGGGACGCTTTTGGAGACCCAGTACTTC.

Only a few counts were recorded for this clonotype. The chain carries TRBV4-3 and TRBJ2-3, with 7 bases matching TRBD1. From germline, CDR1 is LGHNA and CDR2 YSLEER. V was clipped by 4 bases and J by 4 bases; unmatched bases: 8. The CDR3 has 15 amino acids. The CDR3: CASSRSAQGSDTQYF. The DNA for the CDR3 is TGCGCCAGCAGCCGATCTGCACAGGGGTCAGATACGCAGTATTTT.

The chain has TRBV11-3 and TRBJ2-3; 9 bases are shared with TRBD1. J gave up 4 bases and V 2 bases, and 10 bases lay outside the gene matches. Germline V gene sequence: CDR1 SGHNT, CDR2 YENEEA. This CDR3 is 17 amino acids long. The CDR3 sequence: CASSLSWTGDSPDTQYF. The CDR3 nucleotides are TGTGCCAGCAGCTTAAGCTGGACAGGGGATAGCCCAGATACGCAGTATTTT.

The V call is TRBV20-1, the J call TRBJ2-7; 8 bases align to TRBD1. The V gene's germline CDR1 is DFQATT and CDR2 SNEGSKA (reference sequence). The CDR3 runs 15 residues. With 0 bases clipped from V and 1 base from J, the junction kept 5 bases outside the gene matches. The CDR3 sequence is CSARDTGGISYEQYF. DNA for the CDR3: TGCAGTGCTAGAGATACAGGGGGAATTTCCTACGAGCAGTACTTC.

This clonotype occurred a few times. The V call is TRBV4-2, the J call TRBJ2-1, with a weak D call TRBD2 (5 bases). V gave up 0 bases and J gave up 5 bases, with 8 bases separating them. Germline values: CDR1 LGHNA, CDR2 YNFKEQ. The CDR3 consists of 14 residues. CDR3 DNA: TGTGCCAGCAGCCAAGATCTAGCCAACAATGAGCAGTTCTTC. This codes for CASSQDLANNEQFF.

The V call is TRBV7-2, the J call TRBJ2-7, with D perhaps TRBD2 (6 bases). This CDR3 has 14 residues. CDR1 SGHTA and CDR2 FQGNSA come from the germline V gene. V shed 5 bases and J shed 4 bases, with 15 bases lying between them. The CDR3 protein is CASSQPGTLYEQYF. The DNA for the CDR3 is TGTGCCAGCAGCCAGCCCGGGACTTTATACGAGCAGTACTTC.

This clonotype has just a few counts. The rearrangement joins TRBV6-2 or TRBV6-3 to TRBJ1-1; no reliable D call. Germline assignment: CDR1 MNHEY and CDR2 SVGEGT. The CDR3 loop spans 13 amino acids. The ends were cut back, 7 bases at V and 4 bases at J, with 13 bases in the middle. The DNA for the CDR3 is TGTGCCAGCAATCGGGGTTCTCCCACTGAAGCTTTCTTT. It yields the protein CASNRGSPTEAFF.

A few counts support this clonotype. This chain uses TRBV10-3 with TRBJ2-5, with 13 bases matching TRBD2. Matching the DNA end better, TRBJ2-7 makes the J call doubtful. The germline V gene has CDR1 ENHRY and CDR2 SYGVKD. The CDR3 has 18 amino acids. The CDR3, as DNA: TGTGCCATCAGTGAGTCGTCGAGGACTAGCGGGAGAGTGGACGAGCAGTACTTC. This sequence encodes CAISESSRTSGRVDEQYF.

This chain connects TRBV21-1 to TRBJ1-1; the DNA was not used to check the table's D call, TRBD1. TRBV21-1 is a known pseudogene. This CDR3 spans 17 amino acids. The CDR3 DNA reads TGTGCCAGCAGCAAAGTAAGGTTTGGGGGGATGAACACTGAAGCTTTCTTT. It encodes CASSKVRFGGMNTEAFF.